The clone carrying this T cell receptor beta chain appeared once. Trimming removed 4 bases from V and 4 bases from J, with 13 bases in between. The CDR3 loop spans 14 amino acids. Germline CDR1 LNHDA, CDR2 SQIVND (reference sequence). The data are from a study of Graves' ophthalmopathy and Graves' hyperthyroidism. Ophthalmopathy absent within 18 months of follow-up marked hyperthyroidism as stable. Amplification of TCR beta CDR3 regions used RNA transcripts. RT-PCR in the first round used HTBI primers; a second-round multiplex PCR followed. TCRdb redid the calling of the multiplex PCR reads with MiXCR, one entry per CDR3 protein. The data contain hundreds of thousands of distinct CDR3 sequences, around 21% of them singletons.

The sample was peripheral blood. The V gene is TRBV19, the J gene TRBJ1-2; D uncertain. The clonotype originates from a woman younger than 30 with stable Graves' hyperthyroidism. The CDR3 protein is CASSTSPSFYGYTF. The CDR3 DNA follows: TGTGCCAGTAGTACTTCGCCGTCCTTCTATGGCTACACCTTC. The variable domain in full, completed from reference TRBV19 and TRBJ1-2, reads DGGITQSPKYLFRKEGQNVTLSCEQNLNHDAMYWYRQDPGQGLRLIYYSQIVNDFQKGDIAEGYSVSREKKESFPLTVTSAQKNPTAFYLCASSTSPSFYGYTFGSGTRLTVV.